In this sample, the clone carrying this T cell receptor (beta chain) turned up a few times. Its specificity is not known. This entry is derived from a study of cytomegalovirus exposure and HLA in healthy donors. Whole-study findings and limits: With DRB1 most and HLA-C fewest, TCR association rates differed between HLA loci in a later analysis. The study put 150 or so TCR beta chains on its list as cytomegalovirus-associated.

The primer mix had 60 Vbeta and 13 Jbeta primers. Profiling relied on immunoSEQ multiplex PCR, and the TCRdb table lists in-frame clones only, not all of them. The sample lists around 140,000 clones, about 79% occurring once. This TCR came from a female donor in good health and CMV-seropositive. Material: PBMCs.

Here the CDR3 reads CASSILAGAGNEQFF. CDR3 sequence (DNA): TGTGCCAGTAGTATCCTAGCGGGGGCGGGGAATGAGCAGTTCTTC. This chain joins TRBV19 and TRBJ2-1; 10 nucleotides align to TRBD2. J gave up 7 bases and V 3 bases, and 6 bases lay outside the gene matches. The germline V gene has CDR1 LNHDA and CDR2 SQIVND (reference sequence). This CDR3 region has 15 residues.